These 12 T cell receptor beta chains were sequenced from one sample in a study of PD-L1 blockade in urothelial cancer. Only in-frame clones appear in the TCRdb table, and some are missing; sequencing was by immunoSEQ multiplex PCR. Of about 52,000 clones detected, 75% appear once; the ten largest clones hold approximately 4%. Time point of the sample: pretreatment peripheral blood. Sequencing was performed on PBMCs, taken around atezolizumab (anti-PD-L1) treatment. These receptors were taken from a man aged 70 or older with urothelial cancer.

The rearrangement links TRBV25-1 to TRBJ2-4, with D possibly being TRBD2 (5 bases). Trimming took off 6 bases at V and 12 bases at J, with 18 bases between the two ends. This CDR3 comprises 13 residues. Germline loops: CDR1 MGHDK, CDR2 SYGVNS. This CDR3 is CASSRSPERDQYF. CDR3 nucleotide sequence: TGTGCCAGCAGCCGATCCCCGGAACGGGATCAGTACTTC.

V is TRBV4-3 and J is TRBJ1-2; D is possibly TRBD1 (6 bases). The CDR3 sequence is 14 residues long. Germline V gene sequence: CDR1 LGHNA, CDR2 YSLEER. With 5 bases removed from V and 7 bases from J, the gap between germline ends came to 17 bases. The CDR3 DNA sequence: TGCGCCAGCAGCTCAAACGACAGGCTGGGTGGCTACACCTTC. Its translation is CASSSNDRLGGYTF.

This rearrangement joins TRBV29-1 to TRBJ2-3, with unresolved D. Germline CDR1 SQVTM, CDR2 ANQGSEA. This CDR3 region has 13 residues. V gave up 0 bases and J gave up 4 bases, with 8 bases separating them. CDR3 in DNA: TGCAGCGTTGAAGATCTTCAGGCAGATACGCAGTATTTT. Protein sequence: CSVEDLQADTQYF.

Concerning this clone itself: In the same sample, other DNA sequences code for this CDR3. This rearrangement joins TRBV5-1 to TRBJ2-1; 15 nucleotides align to TRBD2. V lost 0 bases to trimming and J lost 7 bases; unmatched junction nucleotides: 2. This CDR3 has 16 amino acids. CDR1 and CDR2 (germline): SGHRS, YFSETQ. The CDR3 DNA follows: TGCGCCAGCAGCTTGGAGGGGACTAGCGGGAGGAATGAGCAGTTCTTC. Translation: CASSLEGTSGRNEQFF.

J is TRBJ2-7 and V is TRBV5-6; D not certain. The CDR3 has 13 amino acids. V lost 2 bases and J 5 bases, leaving 11 bases between the germline ends. Germline CDR1 and CDR2: SGHDT and YYEEEE. The CDR3 nucleotides are TGTGCCAGCAGCTTATCGCACAGTCACGAGCAGTACTTC. It yields the protein CASSLSHSHEQYF. The complete variable domain, with remaining parts taken from reference TRBV5-6 and TRBJ2-7, reads DAGVTQSPTHLIKTRGQQVTLRCSPKSGHDTVSWYQQALGQGPQFIFQYYEEEERQRGNFPDRFSGHQFPNYSSELNVNALLLGDSALYLCASSLSHSHEQYFGPGTRLTVT.

The genes are TRBV11-3 and TRBJ2-5; tentative D call: TRBD1 (6 bases). V shed 7 bases and J shed 1 base, with 22 bases lying between them. The CDR3 has 17 residues. The V gene's germline CDR1 is SGHNT and CDR2 YENEEA. The CDR3 DNA follows: TGTGCCAGCACCCTAGTGGGGGCGCGAACAGTCCAAGAGACCCAGTACTTC. It is translated as CASTLVGARTVQETQYF.

J is TRBJ1-4 and V is TRBV19; 9 bases map to TRBD1. CDR1 is LNHDA, CDR2 SQIVND, per germline (reference sequence). The CDR3 spans 15 residues. V lost 5 bases to trimming and J lost 7 bases; unmatched junction nucleotides: 8. This chain's CDR3 is CASSLPGTGTEKLFF. The CDR3, as DNA: TGTGCCAGTAGTCTACCCGGGACAGGGACTGAAAAACTGTTTTTT. Full variable domain (rest looked up from reference TRBV19 and TRBJ1-4): DGGITQSPKYLFRKEGQNVTLSCEQNLNHDAMYWYRQDPGQGLRLIYYSQIVNDFQKGDIAEGYSVSREKKESFPLTVTSAQKNPTAFYLCASSLPGTGTEKLFFGSGTQLSVL.

The chain couples TRBV11-1 to TRBJ1-5, with a tentative D call TRBD1 (5 bases). This CDR3 comprises 13 residues. Germline CDR1 SGHAT, CDR2 FQDESV (reference sequence). Trimming took off 5 bases at V and 6 bases at J, with 11 bases between the two ends. The CDR3 nucleotides are TGTGCCAGCAGCCGCACCGGGGGTCAGCCCCAGCATTTT. Its translation is CASSRTGGQPQHF.

The chain joins TRBV5-1 to TRBJ1-4, with 8 nucleotides matching TRBD1. Germline V gives CDR1 SGHRS, CDR2 YFSETQ. V shed 0 bases, J shed 5 bases, and the junction held 3 bases outside the gene matches. This CDR3 region has 15 residues. CDR3 loop: CASSLETGANEKLFF. The CDR3 DNA follows: TGCGCCAGCAGCTTGGAGACAGGGGCAAATGAAAAACTGTTTTTT.

The V gene is TRBV6-5, the J gene TRBJ1-1; TRBD1 aligns across 7 bases. Trimming removed 6 bases from V and 4 bases from J; junction bases left unmatched: 8. There are 14 residues in the CDR3. Germline CDR1 is MNHEY and CDR2 is SVGAGI. The CDR3: CASRGDRVVTEAFF. In DNA form, the CDR3 reads TGTGCCAGCAGGGGTGACAGGGTCGTCACTGAAGCTTTCTTT.

V and J are TRBV18 and TRBJ1-5, with D perhaps TRBD1 (5 bases). The V end was cut by 6 bases, the J end by 0 bases, with 21 bases between. Germline CDR1 is KGHSH and CDR2 is LQKENI. There are 18 residues in the CDR3. Written as DNA, the CDR3 is TGTGCCAGCTCTCCCGGCACGGGGGGTTGGCGTAGCAATCAGCCCCAGCATTTT. This translates into CASSPGTGGWRSNQPQHF.

V usage is TRBV10-3 and J usage is TRBJ2-7, with a tentative D call TRBD1 (5 bases). V gave up 1 base and J gave up 4 bases, with 11 bases separating them. The CDR3 runs to 14 residues. Germline values: CDR1 ENHRY, CDR2 SYGVKD. The chain's CDR3 is CAISEFLKGYEQYF. In DNA, the CDR3 is TGTGCCATCAGTGAGTTTTTGAAGGGGTACGAGCAGTACTTC.